This paragraph covers one TCR beta chain sequence. The data were produced by immunoSEQ multiplex PCR, yet TCRdb's version contains in-frame clones alone and is incomplete. The table shows about 200,000 clones, with 72% occurring only once. These data originate in a study of cytotoxic CD8 clonotypes in ibrutinib-treated CLL. Study-level background: Among the patients, about a dozen presented as relapsed/refractory and around 15 as treatment-naive; roughly 17 showed unmutated IGHV. The samples contained 255,043 productive templates on average. They also contained an average of about 91,000 productive rearrangements.

This CDR3 contains 15 residues. V gave up 1 base and J gave up 5 bases, with 12 bases separating them. Per the germline V gene, CDR1 is SGHNT and CDR2 is YYREEE (reference sequence). Specimen: PBMCs, collected after 24 months of ibrutinib treatment. The J gene is TRBJ2-2, the V gene TRBV5-4; D possibly corresponds to TRBD1 (7 bases). This TCR was sampled from a human donor with chronic lymphocytic leukemia. The CDR3 nucleotides read TGTGCCAGCAGCTTGACGACAGGGAGGACCGGGGAGCTGTTTTTT. This sequence encodes CASSLTTGRTGELFF.